This record concerns one TCR beta chain sequence. Antigen: not known. The record originates from a study of cytomegalovirus exposure and HLA in healthy donors. Study-level points and caveats: The number of N-insertions in an Asian-associated ancestry cluster was reportedly below the approximately 600-donor mean in a later analysis.

The PCR was carried out with 60 Vbeta primers and 13 Jbeta primers. TCRdb's copy holds only in-frame clones and misses some; the assay was immunoSEQ multiplex PCR. The sample lists roughly 100,000 clones, 75% to 85% seen once, with more than 2.5% in the top ten. The sequence was collected from a male donor in good health and CMV-seropositive. The specimen sequenced was PBMCs.

CDR3 coding DNA: TGCGCCAGCCTCGCGGGACAGGGGGTGGGAAATGAGCAGTTCTTC. The encoded protein is CASLAGQGVGNEQFF. The rearrangement links TRBV10-2 to TRBJ2-1; 11 bases line up with TRBD1. Trimming took 8 bases from V and 7 from J; bases not matched to a gene: 10. The CDR3 loop spans 15 amino acids. The V gene's germline CDR1 is WSHSY and CDR2 SAAADI.